This TCR beta chain came from a study of blood T cell repertoires in COVID-19. Produced via immunoSEQ multiplex PCR; TCRdb's table is partial and in-frame only. Among around 250,000 clones listed, less than 85% were seen once. The CDR3 covers 16 residues. J lost 7 bases, V lost 2 bases, and 13 bases had no gene match. Germline CDR1 reads MNHEY; CDR2 reads SVGAGI. The rearrangement links TRBV6-5 to TRBJ2-7, with 8 nucleotides matching TRBD1. Input material: peripheral blood. The TCR comes from a woman between 18 and 30 years old with acute or convalescent COVID-19. The CDR3 DNA is TGTGCCAGCAGTTACCAGACAGTAGCAGGGGGCGGGGAGCAGTACTTC. It encodes CASSYQTVAGGGEQYF.